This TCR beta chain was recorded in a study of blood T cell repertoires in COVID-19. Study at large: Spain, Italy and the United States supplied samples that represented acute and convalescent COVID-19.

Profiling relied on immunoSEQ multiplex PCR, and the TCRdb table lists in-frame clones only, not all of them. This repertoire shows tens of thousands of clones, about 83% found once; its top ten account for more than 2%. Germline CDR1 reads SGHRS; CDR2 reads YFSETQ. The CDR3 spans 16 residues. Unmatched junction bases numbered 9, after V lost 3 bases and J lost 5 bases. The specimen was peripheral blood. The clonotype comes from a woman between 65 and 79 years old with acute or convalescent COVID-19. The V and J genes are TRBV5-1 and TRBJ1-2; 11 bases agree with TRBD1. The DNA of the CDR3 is TGCGCCAGCAGCTCCGGACAGGGGGCGACTTCGTATGGCTACACCTTC. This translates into CASSSGQGATSYGYTF.